This T cell receptor (beta chain) was captured in a study of blood T cell repertoires in COVID-19. Study-wide background: Samples of COVID-19 (acute and convalescent) were obtained from the United States, Italy and Spain. Sample material is recorded as cDNA or gDNA derived from T cells, B-cell-depleted T cells, or PBMCs.

Germline V gene lookup returns CDR1 SEHNR and CDR2 FQNEAQ (reference sequence). V gave up 4 bases and J gave up 5 bases, with 5 bases separating them. The CDR3 runs to 11 residues. Clones were read by immunoSEQ multiplex PCR, and TCRdb kept only the in-frame ones, dropping some. The repertoire holds approximately 28,000 clones, with over 70% as singletons. The origin of this receptor is a woman aged 55 to 70 with acute or convalescent COVID-19. V usage is TRBV7-9 and J usage is TRBJ2-5, with no clear D. Sample: peripheral blood. CDR3 sequence: CASSSVETQYF. The CDR3 DNA reads as TGTGCCAGCAGCTCGGTGGAGACCCAGTACTTC.